The clone carrying this TCR beta chain was counted a few times. Germline lookup yields CDR1 SGHTA and CDR2 FQGNSA. This CDR3 has 17 amino acids. Trimming pared 6 bases from V and 4 bases from J, leaving 21 bases between. This record belongs to a study of response to subunit inactivated influenza vaccine. One entry per CDR3 protein, called by TCRdb with MiXCR from the RT-PCR reads. The table has 430,000 or so distinct CDR3 sequences, 10% to 11% seen once. Specimen: PBMCs from blood, collected roughly 46 days after vaccination. This chain connects TRBV7-2 to TRBJ2-2, with a weak D call TRBD1 (5 bases). This receptor was identified in a man aged 45-60 years who received an inactivated influenza vaccine. The chain's CDR3 is CASSPSWGAGTTGELFF. The CDR3 nucleotides read TGTGCCAGCAGTCCATCGTGGGGCGCCGGCACCACCGGGGAGCTGTTTTTT.